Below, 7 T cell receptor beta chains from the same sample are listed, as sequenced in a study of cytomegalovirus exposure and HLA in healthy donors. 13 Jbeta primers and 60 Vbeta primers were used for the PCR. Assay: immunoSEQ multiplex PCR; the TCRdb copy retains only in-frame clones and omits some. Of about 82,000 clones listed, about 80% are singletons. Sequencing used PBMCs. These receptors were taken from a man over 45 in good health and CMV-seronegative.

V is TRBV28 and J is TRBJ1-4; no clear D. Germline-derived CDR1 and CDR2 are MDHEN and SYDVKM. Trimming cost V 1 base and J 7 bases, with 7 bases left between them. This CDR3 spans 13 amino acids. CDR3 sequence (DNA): TGTGCCAGCAGTTTATTATCCTCTGAAAAACTGTTTTTT. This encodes CASSLLSSEKLFF.

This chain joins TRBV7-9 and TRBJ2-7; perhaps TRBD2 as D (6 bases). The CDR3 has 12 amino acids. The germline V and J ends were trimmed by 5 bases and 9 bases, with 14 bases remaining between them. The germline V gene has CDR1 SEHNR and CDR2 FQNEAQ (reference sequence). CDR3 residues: CASSTVPGGQYF. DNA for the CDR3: TGTGCCAGCAGCACCGTTCCCGGGGGGCAGTACTTC.

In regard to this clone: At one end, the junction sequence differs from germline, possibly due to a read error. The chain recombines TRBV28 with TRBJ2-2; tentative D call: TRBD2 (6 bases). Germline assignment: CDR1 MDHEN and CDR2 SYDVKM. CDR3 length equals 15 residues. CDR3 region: CASSSGLLNTGELLF. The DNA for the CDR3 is TGTGCCAGCAGTTCCGGACTACTCAACACCGGGGAGCTGCTTTTT.

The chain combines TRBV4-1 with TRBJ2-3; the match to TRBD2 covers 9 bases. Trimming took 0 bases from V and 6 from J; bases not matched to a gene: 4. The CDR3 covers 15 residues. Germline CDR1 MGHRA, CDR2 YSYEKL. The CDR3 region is CASSQDKGLADTQYF. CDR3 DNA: TGCGCCAGCAGCCAAGACAAAGGACTAGCGGATACGCAGTATTTT.

The CDR3 DNA follows: TGCGCCAGCAGCTTGGAACCTAGCGGGGGCCCCAACGAGCAGTACTTC. It yields the protein CASSLEPSGGPNEQYF. The chain has TRBV5-1 and TRBJ2-5; 10 nucleotides align to TRBD2. Matching the DNA end better, TRBJ2-7 makes the J call doubtful. The CDR3 is 16 amino acids. Germline assignment: CDR1 SGHRS and CDR2 YFSETQ.

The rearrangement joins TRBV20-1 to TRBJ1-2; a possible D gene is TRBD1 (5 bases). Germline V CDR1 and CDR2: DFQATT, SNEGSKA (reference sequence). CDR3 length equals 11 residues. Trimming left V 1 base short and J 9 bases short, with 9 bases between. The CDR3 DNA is TGCAGTGCTAGAGGGGGCTCAAGCTACACCTTC. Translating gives CSARGGSSYTF.

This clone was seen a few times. In nucleotides, the CDR3 is TGTGCCAGCAGTTACTCCTCCCGGGGCACTGAAGCTTTCTTT. As protein: CASSYSSRGTEAFF. This chain connects TRBV6-6 to TRBJ1-1; D unclear. CDR1 and CDR2 (germline): MNHNY, SVGAGI (reference sequence). V was shortened by 0 bases and J by 4 bases, with 9 bases between the two germline ends. CDR3 length: 14 amino acids.